This T cell receptor (beta chain) was captured by sequencing in a study of blood T cell repertoires in COVID-19. Study as a whole: Samples came from the United States, Italy and Spain, spanning acute and convalescent COVID-19.

Per the original methods: The assay estimated nucleated cells by amplifying reference gene primers. Method: immunoSEQ multiplex PCR; TCRdb's copy keeps in-frame clones and lacks some. V, J and clone size were drawn from that table, and D and trimming were deduced from the DNA. The sample includes 200,000 to 250,000 clones, around 85% of them seen just once. One Seattle source followed patients from active infection through their disease course. CDR3 length equals 14 residues. Germline assignment: CDR1 LGHDT and CDR2 YNNKEL (reference sequence). Trimming cost V 6 bases and J 6 bases; bases outside gene matches: 5. This clone was observed a handful of times.

The sequence came from a man aged 50-59 years with COVID-19, enrolled during active disease. The chain carries TRBV3-1 (or the pseudogene TRBV3-2) and TRBJ2-2, with 9 bases that match TRBD1. The material sequenced was peripheral blood. CDR3 sequence: CASRPTGGPGELFF. The CDR3 region has the DNA TGTGCCAGCAGACCGACAGGGGGTCCCGGGGAGCTGTTTTTT.